This record looks at one T cell receptor (beta chain) sequence and its context. In the study's own analysis: Amplifying reference gene primers gave estimates of nucleated cell counts. The data were produced by immunoSEQ multiplex PCR, yet TCRdb's version contains in-frame clones alone and is incomplete. V and J calls and clone size are as listed in that table; D and trimming were resolved from the DNA. The sample yields about 250,000 clones, around 82% seen once. The age range of participants was 18 to 89 years, with residence in about two dozen US areas. Germline V gives CDR1 SEHNR, CDR2 FQNEAQ (reference sequence). The ends were cut back, 5 bases at V and 2 bases at J, with 10 bases in the middle. This CDR3 contains 14 residues. These data are taken from a study of blood T cell repertoires in COVID-19. Across the whole study: Sites across the United States, Italy and Spain contributed samples from acute and convalescent COVID-19.

The chain couples TRBV7-9 to TRBJ1-5, with unresolved D. This TCR derives from a woman aged 40 to 50 who had been exposed to COVID-19. Sequencing was carried out using PBMCs or T cells enriched from blood (not recorded which). The CDR3 bases are TGTGCCAGCAGCCCATCACGGGGCAATCAGCCCCAGCATTTT. Its translation: CASSPSRGNQPQHF.